This T cell receptor (beta chain) comes out of a study of shared clonotypes between healthy human individuals. Study-wide results and caveats: In this cohort, only blood was sampled, and tissue repertoires likely differ. Larger richness was generally estimated for naive than memory subsets.

Sequencing used immunoSEQ multiplex PCR; TCRdb keeps in-frame clones, though not all of them. This repertoire shows about 2.4 million clones, approximately 94% found once; its top ten account for 0.36%. In the case of this clone: Its antigen is unknown.

CDR3 length equals 14 residues. Trimming pared 0 bases from V and 3 bases from J, leaving 12 bases between. Germline V gene sequence: CDR1 GTSNPN, CDR2 SVGIG (reference sequence). The origin of this receptor is a man aged 18-30 years in good health. Some clones in this sample may be carry-over from other donors' samples. This chain uses TRBV30 with TRBJ2-7, with unresolved D. Sequenced input: naive CD4+ T cells from PBMCs. The subset here: CD45RA+ positively selected. The CDR3 reads CAWSVRRLGYEQYF. The CDR3 bases are TGTGCCTGGAGTGTTCGCAGGTTAGGCTACGAGCAGTACTTC.